These 19 T cell receptor beta chains were sequenced from one sample in a study of shared clonotypes between healthy human individuals. TCRdb keeps only in-frame clones here, not all; method: immunoSEQ multiplex PCR. Of around 1.5 million clones listed, 95% to 99% were seen once; the top ten hold roughly 0.4%. The sample taken for sequencing was naive CD4+ T cells sorted from blood. Subset specified: CD45RA+ positively selected. These receptor sequences come from a man aged 25 to 40 in good health.

The CDR3 loop is CASSNRQNSYNEQFF. In DNA, the CDR3 is TGTGCCAGTAGTAATCGACAGAATTCCTACAATGAGCAGTTCTTC. The J gene is TRBJ2-1, the V gene TRBV19; a possible D gene is TRBD1 (5 bases). This CDR3 has 15 amino acids. The V end lost 4 bases, the J end lost 1 base, and 11 bases lay between the germline ends. Per germline, CDR1 LNHDA and CDR2 SQIVND (reference sequence).

To note about this clone: The junction shows a germline mismatch at one end, possibly a read error. V usage is TRBV7-4 and J usage is TRBJ1-1, with D hard to call. Germline values: CDR1 SGHVT, CDR2 SQSDAQ. This CDR3 is built from 12 residues. CDR3 sequence: CASSIEGDRERF. As DNA, the CDR3 is TGTGCCAGCAGCATAGAGGGAGACCGTGAACGATTT.

The rearrangement joins TRBV14 to TRBJ2-7; D perhaps matches TRBD2 (5 bases). The CDR3 spans 15 residues. V lost 0 bases and J 6 bases, leaving 15 bases between the germline ends. Germline CDR1 is SGHDN and CDR2 is FVKESK. CDR3: CASSQDGLALSEQYF. Here the CDR3 DNA reads TGTGCCAGCAGCCAAGATGGGCTAGCTTTGAGCGAGCAGTACTTC.

The rearrangement joins TRBV28 to TRBJ2-7, with D possibly TRBD2 on 6 matching bases. Per germline, CDR1 MDHEN and CDR2 SYDVKM. The CDR3 has 14 amino acids. The V end was cut by 8 bases, the J end by 1 base, with 15 bases between. In DNA form, the CDR3 reads TGTGCCAGCCGGGGCGGGACCCCTTCCTACGAGCAGTACTTC. Protein sequence: CASRGGTPSYEQYF. The whole variable domain, remainder taken from reference TRBV28 and TRBJ2-7, is DVKVTQSSRYLVKRTGEKVFLECVQDMDHENMFWYRQDPGLGLRLIYFSYDVKMKEKGDIPEGYSVSREKKERFSLILESASTNQTSMYLCASRGGTPSYEQYFGPGTRLTVT.

V gene TRBV18 combines with J gene TRBJ2-5, with no clear D. Trimming pared 4 bases from V and 5 bases from J, leaving 8 bases between. The V gene's germline CDR1 is KGHSH and CDR2 LQKENI. The CDR3 extends over 12 amino acids. The DNA for the CDR3 is TGTGCCAGCTCACGAGAACCTGAGACCCAGTACTTC. This sequence encodes CASSREPETQYF.

V is TRBV7-9 and J is TRBJ2-5, with D unclear. With 7 bases removed from V and 4 bases from J, the gap between germline ends came to 7 bases. The CDR3 is made up of 11 amino acids. Per the germline V gene, CDR1 is SEHNR and CDR2 is FQNEAQ (reference sequence). The CDR3 spells CASTARETQYF. CDR3 in DNA: TGTGCCAGCACCGCAAGAGAGACCCAGTACTTC.

The chain is built from TRBV7-6 and TRBJ1-1, with a tentative D call TRBD1 (6 bases). In germline, CDR1 is SGHVS, CDR2 FNYEAQ. CDR3 length: 13 residues. The V end was cut by 5 bases, the J end by 4 bases, with 11 bases between. CDR3 residues: CASSLRGGTEAFF. CDR3 DNA: TGTGCCAGCAGCCTCAGGGGTGGCACTGAAGCTTTCTTT.

This clone appeared a single time. The V and J genes are TRBV29-1 and TRBJ2-1, with 14 bases fitting TRBD2. Germline V gene lookup returns CDR1 SQVTM and CDR2 ANQGSEA. V trimming: 0 bases; J trimming: 7 bases; junction bases outside the gene matches: 5. CDR3 length: 16 residues. The CDR3 sequence is CSVEDLRTSGRNEQFF. CDR3 coding DNA: TGCAGCGTTGAAGATTTACGGACTAGCGGGAGGAATGAGCAGTTCTTC.

The rearrangement uses TRBV5-1 and TRBJ2-7, with D perhaps matching TRBD2 (5 bases). CDR3 size: 13 residues. Deletions cut 9 bases from V and 2 bases from J, with 15 bases between. Germline-derived CDR1 and CDR2 are SGHRS and YFSETQ. CDR3 amino acids: CATSGEPAYEQYF. As DNA, the CDR3 is TGCGCCACCTCCGGGGAGCCAGCCTACGAGCAGTACTTC.

Only a few counts were recorded for this clone. V is TRBV6-4 and J is TRBJ1-2; D not certain. Trimming removed 8 bases at V and 8 bases at J, with 18 bases between. The CDR3 runs to 13 residues. CDR1 and CDR2 from the germline V gene are MRHNA and SNTAGT. Here the CDR3 DNA reads TGTGCCAGCCGACGGCATGGGAGCCCCGGCTACACCTTC. Translation: CASRRHGSPGYTF.

V gene TRBV2 combines with J gene TRBJ2-7; possibly TRBD2 for D (5 bases). CDR3 size: 13 residues. The germline V gene encodes CDR1 SNHLY and CDR2 FYNNEI. Trimming took 6 bases from V and 2 from J, leaving 11 bases between them. The CDR3 loop reads CASRRAGAYEQYF. The CDR3 nucleotides read TGTGCCAGCAGGAGGGCCGGGGCCTACGAGCAGTACTTC. The whole variable domain, filled in from reference TRBV2 and TRBJ2-7, reads EPEVTQTPSHQVTQMGQEVILRCVPISNHLYFYWYRQILGQKVEFLVSFYNNEISEKSEIFDDQFSVERPDGSNFTLKIRSTKLEDSAMYFCASRRAGAYEQYFGPGTRLTVT.

The chain links TRBV7-9 to TRBJ2-7, with TRBD1 matching 7 bases. Germline trimming cut 5 bases from V and 3 bases from J; bases unmatched to any gene: 10. CDR1 is SEHNR and CDR2 is FQNEAQ in the germline V gene (reference sequence). The CDR3 runs 15 residues. The chain's CDR3 is CASSPVGTDHYEQYF. CDR3 nucleotides: TGTGCCAGCAGCCCCGTGGGGACAGACCACTACGAGCAGTACTTC.

The chain has TRBV10-3 and TRBJ2-3, with 11 bases identical to TRBD2. Germline loops: CDR1 ENHRY, CDR2 SYGVKD. The CDR3 is 12 amino acids. J was trimmed by 14 bases and V by 3 bases; bases with no gene match: 4. Here the CDR3 reads CAISERLAGLYF. As DNA, the CDR3 is TGTGCCATCAGTGAAAGACTAGCGGGACTGTATTTT.

This chain uses TRBV10-3 with TRBJ1-2; no clear D. V was shortened by 2 bases and J by 8 bases, with 9 bases between the two germline ends. The length of the CDR3 is 12 residues. Germline V lookup: CDR1 ENHRY, CDR2 SYGVKD. The CDR3 nucleotides read TGTGCCATCAGTGAGACTAACTTAGGCTACACCTTC. Its protein product is CAISETNLGYTF.

This clone was detected once. The J gene is TRBJ2-2, the V gene TRBV4-2; D assignment may be TRBD1 or TRBD2 (5 bases each). The CDR3 has 23 amino acids. CDR1 LGHNA and CDR2 YNFKEQ come from the germline V gene. V lost 1 base, J lost 3 bases, and 33 bases lay in between. This CDR3 is CASSQGTVGPAQVSGIDTGELFF. Written as DNA, the CDR3 is TGTGCCAGCAGCCAAGGAACTGTGGGACCCGCTCAAGTAAGTGGGATTGACACCGGGGAGCTGTTTTTT.

The chain links TRBV27 to TRBJ2-4, with TRBD1 matching 8 bases. V shed 3 bases and J 1 base; nucleotides not matched to a gene: 17. CDR1 is MNHEY, CDR2 SMNVEV, per germline (reference sequence). CDR3 size: 20 residues. Written as DNA, the CDR3 is TGTGCCAGCAGTTTGACCGCAGGGGGCGCGATTAAATTGGCCAAAAACATTCAGTACTTC. Amino acids: CASSLTAGGAIKLAKNIQYF.

This CDR3 reads CASSATGNREQFF. CDR3 DNA: TGTGCCAGCAGCGCAACGGGGAATCGGGAGCAGTTCTTC. The gene calls are TRBV11-3 and TRBJ2-1, with D perhaps matching TRBD2 (5 bases). The CDR3 runs 13 residues. V dropped 5 bases and J dropped 10 bases, with 15 bases sitting between them. Per the germline V gene, CDR1 is SGHNT and CDR2 is YENEEA.

The V gene is TRBV5-1, the J gene TRBJ1-2, with D possibly being TRBD1 (6 bases). This CDR3 spans 16 amino acids. The germline V and J ends were trimmed by 0 bases and 2 bases, with 14 bases remaining between them. The V gene's germline CDR1 is SGHRS and CDR2 YFSETQ. The CDR3 loop is CASSLDTGRGNYGYTF. The CDR3 DNA reads TGCGCCAGCAGCTTGGATACGGGTAGGGGGAACTATGGCTACACCTTC.

CDR3 coding DNA: TGTGCCAGCAGCCAACTTAGAGGGCGGCTTTCGGGCGGGGAGCTGTTTTTT. As protein: CASSQLRGRLSGGELFF. The chain carries TRBV14 and TRBJ2-2, with D perhaps matching TRBD2 (5 bases). The V gene lost 2 bases and the J gene lost 7 bases, with 20 bases spanning the gap. The CDR3 is 17 residues long. Germline V CDR1 and CDR2: SGHDN, FVKESK. The complete variable domain, with remaining parts taken from reference TRBV14 and TRBJ2-2, reads EAGVTQFPSHSVIEKGQTVTLRCDPISGHDNLYWYRRVMGKEIKFLLHFVKESKQDESGMPNNRFLAERTGGTYSTLKVQPAELEDSGVYFCASSQLRGRLSGGELFFGEGSRLTVL.